This T cell receptor beta chain comes out of a study of OX40 agonist ivuxolimab in advanced cancers. Across the study: Clinicians treated patients with ivuxolimab, an agonistic anti-OX40 (CD134) antibody. Study observations and caveats: Partial responders at 0.1-3.0 mg/kg showed near-lowest clonal expansion.

The CDR3 contains 13 residues. V gave up 5 bases and J gave up 1 base, with 9 bases separating them. Per germline, CDR1 SGHRS and CDR2 YFSETQ. On this clone itself: Its matching antigen is unknown.

Data came from immunoSEQ multiplex PCR; TCRdb stores just in-frame clones and leaves some out. Of tens of thousands of clones in the sample, approximately 84% were seen once. At cycle 4 day 1, cycle 7 day 1, and baseline, blood was sampled. This chain links TRBV5-1 with TRBJ1-2, with D unclear. This TCR was recovered from an adult with an advanced solid tumor such as melanoma, head and neck, liver or kidney cancer. The sequencing used CD4+ or CD8+ T cells sorted from blood, collected in a trial of the OX40 agonist ivuxolimab. CDR3 amino acids: CASRLDNNYGYTF. The CDR3 nucleotides are TGCGCCAGCAGACTAGACAATAACTATGGCTACACCTTC.